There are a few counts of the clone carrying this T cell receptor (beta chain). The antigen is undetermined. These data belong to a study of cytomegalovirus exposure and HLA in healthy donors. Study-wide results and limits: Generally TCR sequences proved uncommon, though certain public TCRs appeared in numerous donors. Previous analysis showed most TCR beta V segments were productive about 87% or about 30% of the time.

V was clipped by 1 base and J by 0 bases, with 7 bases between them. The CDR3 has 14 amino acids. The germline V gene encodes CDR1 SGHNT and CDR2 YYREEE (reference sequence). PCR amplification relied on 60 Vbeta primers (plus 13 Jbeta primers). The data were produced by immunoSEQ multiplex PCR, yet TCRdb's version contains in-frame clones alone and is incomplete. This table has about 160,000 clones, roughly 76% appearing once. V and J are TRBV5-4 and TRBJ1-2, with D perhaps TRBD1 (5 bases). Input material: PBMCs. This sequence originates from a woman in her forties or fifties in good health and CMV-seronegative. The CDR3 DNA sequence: TGTGCCAGCAGCTTGCGGACACCTAACTATGGCTACACCTTC. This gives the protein CASSLRTPNYGYTF.